Listed below are T cell receptor beta chains from one sample, sequenced in a study of cytomegalovirus exposure and HLA in healthy donors. The repertoire was sequenced with immunoSEQ multiplex PCR; TCRdb's copy has only in-frame clones and lacks some. The table shows 90,000 to 140,000 clones, with 69% occurring only once. Material for sequencing was PBMCs. All receptors derive from a man aged 25-45 years in good health and CMV-seronegative. CDR3s include the opening cysteine and the closing phenylalanine or tryptophan. D genes are given only for firm matches. Size is omitted from some rows. Given values are once, few, many or a class for expanded clones.

size,J,D,length,V,CDR3,DNA
few,TRBJ2-1,TRBD2,16,TRBV4-2,CASSQSSSGRADEQFF,TGTGCCAGCAGCCAATCGTCTAGCGGGAGGGCCGATGAGCAGTTCTTC
.,TRBJ1-4,.,16,TRBV28,CASSLFIGIGNEKLFF,TGTGCCAGCAGTTTATTTATCGGGATCGGTAATGAAAAACTGTTTTTT
.,TRBJ1-2,.,14,TRBV14,CASSLSVANYGYTF,TGTGCCAGCAGCCTTTCGGTAGCTAACTATGGCTACACCTTC
.,TRBJ2-3,.,14,TRBV28,CASSLVAAADTQYF,TGTGCCAGCAGTCTCGTAGCTGCGGCAGATACGCAGTATTTT
.,TRBJ2-1,TRBD1,16,TRBV9,CASSASGQGLVDEQFF,TGTGCCAGCAGCGCGTCCGGACAGGGCCTCGTGGATGAGCAGTTCTTC
few,TRBJ2-3,TRBD2,19,TRBV5-1,CASSRGGTSGGLRTDTQYF,TGCGCCAGCAGCCGGGGGGGGACTAGCGGGGGCCTTCGGACAGATACGCAGTATTTT
.,TRBJ2-3,TRBD2,14,TRBV28,CASSSLAGGSTQYF,TGTGCCAGCAGTTCCTTGGCGGGAGGTAGTACGCAGTATTTT
.,TRBJ2-7,.,15,TRBV21-1,CAITGLADASYEQYF,TGTGCCATTACGGGACTAGCGGACGCTTCCTACGAGCAGTACTTC
.,TRBJ1-2,.,11,TRBV6-1,CASSSYYGYTF,TGTGCCAGCTCCTCCTACTATGGCTACACCTTC
few,TRBJ2-3,.,11,TRBV20-1,CSASDSARGYF,TGCAGTGCTAGCGATTCGGCGCGGGGGTATTTT
.,TRBJ2-1,TRBD1,14,TRBV19,CASSMGQEYNEQFF,TGTGCCAGTAGTATGGGACAGGAGTACAATGAGCAGTTCTTC
.,TRBJ1-2,.,14,TRBV6-1,CASSEQGMVYGYTF,TGTGCCAGCAGTGAACAGGGTATGGTCTATGGCTACACCTTC
.,TRBJ2-3,TRBD1,15,TRBV19,CASSATGGGADTQYF,TGTGCCAGTAGTGCGACAGGGGGAGGCGCAGATACGCAGTATTTT
many,TRBJ2-2,.,14,TRBV7-7,CASSWTVNTGELFF,TGTGCTAGCAGCTGGACAGTGAACACCGGGGAGCTGTTTTTT
.,TRBJ2-7,TRBD2,15,TRBV6-5,CASSYSGGVLYEQYF,TGTGCCAGCAGTTACTCGGGAGGGGTCTTATACGAGCAGTACTTC
once,TRBJ1-4,TRBD1,14,TRBV28,CASKRRDREEKLFF,TGTGCCAGCAAACGCCGGGACAGGGAGGAAAAACTGTTTTTT
.,TRBJ2-7,.,13,TRBV25-1,CASSATGVGRQYF,TGTGCCAGCAGTGCCACGGGGGTCGGTCGGCAGTACTTC
few,TRBJ2-3,TRBD1,17,TRBV29-1,CSVGATGKAELGDTQYF,TGCAGCGTTGGGGCGACAGGGAAAGCTGAATTAGGAGATACGCAGTATTTT
.,TRBJ2-7,TRBD1,15,TRBV7-9,CASSLGTGSSYEQYF,TGTGCCAGCAGCTTAGGGACAGGCAGCTCCTACGAGCAGTACTTC
.,TRBJ2-3,.,11,TRBV29-1,CSVGDTDTQYF,TGCAGCGTTGGCGACACAGATACGCAGTATTTT
.,TRBJ1-2,TRBD1,14,TRBV28,CASSFGQGFYGYTF,TGTGCCAGCAGTTTTGGACAGGGATTCTATGGCTACACCTTC
.,TRBJ2-7,.,15,TRBV4-3,CASSQDLSYTYEQYF,TGCGCCAGCAGCCAAGATCTGAGCTATACCTACGAGCAGTACTTC
few,TRBJ2-7,.,14,TRBV7-6,CASSNRWGGAEQYF,TGTGCCAGCAGCAACAGGTGGGGGGGCGCCGAGCAGTACTTC
few,TRBJ2-5,.,16,TRBV7-2,CASSLARGAATETQYF,TGTGCCAGCAGCTTAGCGCGCGGGGCAGCAACAGAGACCCAGTACTTC
few,TRBJ2-3,TRBD2,18,TRBV27,CASSLWRAGVVGTDTQYF,TGTGCCAGCAGTTTATGGAGGGCGGGAGTGGTTGGCACAGATACGCAGTATTTT
.,TRBJ2-3,.,16,TRBV7-3,CASSDLGDTNTDTQYF,TGTGCCAGCAGCGACCTAGGGGATACAAACACAGATACGCAGTATTTT
.,TRBJ2-3,.,15,TRBV5-8,CASSVQGLPTDTQYF,TGTGCCAGCAGCGTCCAGGGGCTCCCCACAGATACGCAGTATTTT
.,TRBJ2-7,TRBD1,17,TRBV12-5,CASASHPLDRGAYEQYF,TGTGCTAGTGCTTCCCATCCACTAGACAGGGGAGCCTACGAGCAGTACTTC
.,TRBJ1-2,TRBD1,15,TRBV4-3,CASSLSGTANYGYTF,TGCGCCAGCAGCCTCTCCGGGACAGCTAACTATGGCTACACCTTC
few,TRBJ2-3,TRBD1,15,TRBV5-1,CASSGQGARTDTQYF,TGCGCCAGCAGTGGACAGGGGGCCCGCACAGATACGCAGTATTTT
.,TRBJ1-4,TRBD1,16,TRBV5-1,CASSLGQGMTNEKLFF,TGCGCCAGCAGCTTGGGACAGGGGATGACTAATGAAAAACTGTTTTTT
.,TRBJ2-7,.,14,TRBV2,CASSEGRVGYEQYF,TGTGCCAGCAGTGAGGGCAGGGTTGGCTACGAGCAGTACTTC
once,TRBJ1-5,.,14,TRBV10-3,CAISPGDSNQPQHF,TGTGCCATCAGTCCAGGGGATAGCAATCAGCCCCAGCATTTT
few,TRBJ1-3,TRBD1,15,TRBV6-1,CASRKQGESGNTIYF,TGTGCCAGCAGGAAACAGGGGGAATCTGGAAACACCATATATTTT
.,TRBJ1-3,TRBD1,17,TRBV7-8,CASSPGQGRYSGNTIYF,TGTGCCAGCAGCCCCGGACAGGGTCGCTATTCCGGAAACACCATATATTTT
once,TRBJ1-2,.,11,TRBV10-3,CAISDQGKSTF,TGTGCCATCAGTGACCAGGGTAAGAGCACCTTC
.,TRBJ1-4,.,15,TRBV12-5,CASGLSGLTNEKLFF,TGTGCTAGTGGTTTGTCAGGGTTAACTAATGAAAAACTGTTTTTT
.,TRBJ2-3,.,18,TRBV2,CASNGAPPWGEGTDTQYF,TGTGCCAGCAACGGAGCTCCCCCCTGGGGGGAGGGCACAGATACGCAGTATTTT
few,TRBJ2-4,TRBD1,14,TRBV7-2,CASSLRGSKNIQYF,TGTGCCAGCAGCCTCAGGGGGTCCAAAAACATTCAGTACTTC
.,TRBJ2-3,.,13,TRBV5-1,CASSSGSTDTQYF,TGCGCCAGCAGTTCAGGGAGCACAGATACGCAGTATTTT
.,TRBJ1-2,.,16,TRBV19,CASSIAGGGGTYGYTF,TGTGCCAGTAGTATAGCCGGGGGAGGGGGAACCTATGGCTACACCTTC
.,TRBJ2-3,TRBD2,15,TRBV16,CASSHKLARTDTQYF,TGTGCCAGCAGCCACAAACTAGCGAGGACAGATACGCAGTATTTT
.,TRBJ1-1,.,14,TRBV7-6,CASSLARGGTEAFF,TGTGCCAGCAGCTTAGCCCGGGGAGGCACTGAAGCTTTCTTT
few,TRBJ2-7,.,14,TRBV11-3,CASSLDRGSHEQYF,TGTGCCAGCAGCTTAGATCGGGGGAGCCACGAGCAGTACTTC
.,TRBJ1-1,.,14,TRBV6-1,CASSERGQQTEAFF,TGTGCCAGCAGTGAAAGAGGGCAACAAACTGAAGCTTTCTTT
.,TRBJ1-3,TRBD1,15,TRBV7-9,CASSLQGGSGNTIYF,TGTGCCAGCAGCTTACAGGGGGGCTCTGGAAACACCATATATTTT